The 18 T cell receptor beta chains below were found in one sample sequenced in a study of blood T cell repertoires in COVID-19. Clones were read by immunoSEQ multiplex PCR, and TCRdb kept only the in-frame ones, dropping some. The sample records about 70,000 clones, over 65% being singletons. The source material was peripheral blood. The receptors originated from an older woman with acute or convalescent COVID-19.

Concerning this clone: One end of the junction does not line up with germline, which may come from a read error. CDR3: CASSLARGSNQPQHF. As DNA, the CDR3 is TGTGCCAGCAGTTTAGCAAGGGGAAGCAATCAGCCCCAGCATTTT. The chain recombines TRBV7-2 with TRBJ1-5; a weak D match, TRBD1 (5 bases). This CDR3 region has 15 residues. CDR1 is SGHTA and CDR2 is FQGNSA in the germline V gene.

This clone was seen only a few times. This chain connects TRBV19 to TRBJ2-1; TRBD1 matches at 7 bases. Germline CDR1 is LNHDA and CDR2 is SQIVND (reference sequence). Germline trimming cut 7 bases from V and 4 bases from J; bases unmatched to any gene: 7. This CDR3 contains 14 residues. The CDR3 protein is CASNRDSTYNEQFF. For the CDR3, the DNA is TGTGCCAGTAACCGGGACAGCACATACAATGAGCAGTTCTTC.

This chain uses TRBV4-3 with TRBJ1-1; D uncertain. This CDR3 is 11 amino acids long. V lost 5 bases and J 11 bases, leaving 12 bases between the germline ends. Germline loops: CDR1 LGHNA, CDR2 YSLEER. The CDR3 DNA follows: TGCGCCAGCAGCGACGGGAGCCGGGCTTTCTTT. Translated: CASSDGSRAFF.

The chain is built from TRBV2 and TRBJ1-5; 12 nucleotides match TRBD1. There are 17 residues in the CDR3. V was clipped by 6 bases and J by 0 bases; unmatched bases: 6. From germline, CDR1 is SNHLY and CDR2 FYNNEI. The CDR3 coding sequence is TGTGCCAGCAGGGGGACAGGGGGCGCATCTAGCAATCAGCCCCAGCATTTT. Translating gives CASRGTGGASSNQPQHF.

The chain employs TRBV6-5 and TRBJ1-2; possible D gene TRBD1, 5 bases. The CDR3 is made up of 14 amino acids. The V gene lost 10 bases and the J gene lost 1 base, with 16 bases spanning the gap. CDR1 and CDR2 (germline): MNHEY, SVGAGI. CDR3 amino acids: CATRPLGGNYGYTF. Written as DNA, the CDR3 is TGTGCCACGCGCCCTCTGGGGGGTAACTATGGCTACACCTTC.

The J gene is TRBJ2-7, the V gene TRBV11-2; 7 positions match TRBD1. V lost 0 bases and J lost 3; bases outside the gene matches: 5. CDR1 SGHAT and CDR2 FQNNGV come from the germline V gene. This CDR3 comprises 15 residues. The CDR3 loop reads CASSLEGSGGYEQYF. In DNA form, the CDR3 reads TGTGCCAGCAGCTTAGAGGGGTCAGGGGGCTACGAGCAGTACTTC.

The chain links TRBV23-1 to TRBJ1-1, with 7 bases fitting TRBD1. TRBV23-1 is an open reading frame whose function is uncertain. Trimming cost V 9 bases and J 1 base; bases outside gene matches: 8. The CDR3 loop spans 14 amino acids. CDR3 coding DNA: TGCGCCAGGAAAACAGGGGCCGCGAACACTGAAGCTTTCTTT. It codes for CARKTGAANTEAFF.

The chain uses TRBV30 and TRBJ2-7; TRBD1 agrees at 8 bases. V lost 6 bases and J lost 7; bases outside the gene matches: 8. This CDR3 region has 12 residues. Per the germline V gene, CDR1 is GTSNPN and CDR2 is SVGIG (reference sequence). The CDR3 bases are TGTGCCTGCCAGGACAGGGCCTTGGAGCAGTACTTC. This codes for CACQDRALEQYF.

The V and J genes are TRBV24-1 and TRBJ2-1, with 10 bases matching TRBD2. From germline, CDR1 is KGHDR and CDR2 SFDVKD. The CDR3 contains 15 residues. V shed 2 bases, J shed 6 bases, and the junction held 3 bases outside the gene matches. CDR3 in amino acids: CATSDSGLAVNEQFF. CDR3 coding DNA: TGTGCCACCAGTGATTCAGGACTAGCGGTCAATGAGCAGTTCTTC.

V and J are TRBV2 and TRBJ2-5, with D hard to call. Trimming took off 3 bases at V and 5 bases at J, with 4 bases between the two ends. Germline CDR1 SNHLY, CDR2 FYNNEI. The CDR3 runs 11 residues. This chain's CDR3 is CASSERETQYF. The CDR3 DNA reads TGTGCCAGCAGTGAGCGGGAGACCCAGTACTTC.

V and J are TRBV6-6 and TRBJ2-7; D gene unclear. V lost 0 bases to trimming and J lost 0 bases, with 9 bases between them. Germline CDR1 is MNHNY and CDR2 is SVGAGI (reference sequence). The CDR3 is made up of 15 amino acids. The CDR3 DNA reads TGTGCCAGCAGTTACTCGTGGGCCCTCTCCTACGAGCAGTACTTC. The encoded protein is CASSYSWALSYEQYF.

V and J are TRBV2 and TRBJ1-2; D not resolved. CDR3 length: 11 residues. Looked up from germline, CDR1 is SNHLY and CDR2 is FYNNEI. Deletions cut 6 bases from V and 7 bases from J, with 9 bases between. The CDR3 here is CASSLVGGYTF. The CDR3 region has the DNA TGTGCCAGCAGCCTAGTTGGTGGCTACACCTTC.

This chain uses TRBV27 with TRBJ1-6, with D uncertain. V dropped 7 bases and J dropped 6 bases, with 28 bases sitting between them. This CDR3 comprises 19 residues. The germline gives CDR1 MNHEY, CDR2 SMNVEV (reference sequence). The CDR3 protein is CASNKGGIYGVFGNSPLHF. CDR3 DNA sequence: TGTGCCAGCAATAAGGGAGGAATTTACGGGGTTTTTGGTAATTCACCCCTCCACTTT.

This clone occurred a few times. This rearrangement joins TRBV11-2 to TRBJ2-7; TRBD2 agrees at 12 bases. Germline values: CDR1 SGHAT, CDR2 FQNNGV. The junction had 7 bases not matched to a gene; V was cut back by 6 bases and J by 4 bases. This CDR3 has 15 residues. This CDR3 is CASSSGLAGQYEQYF. CDR3 coding DNA: TGTGCCAGCAGTTCCGGACTAGCGGGACAATACGAGCAGTACTTC.

This clone showed up just once. The rearrangement links TRBV5-1 to TRBJ1-1, with 8 bases lining up with TRBD1. V was pared by 1 base and J by 3 bases, with 8 bases of the junction left unmatched. Germline V gene sequence: CDR1 SGHRS, CDR2 YFSETQ. This CDR3 has 16 amino acids. The CDR3 coding sequence is TGCGCCAGCAGCTTGCTTACAGGGGGTCCAGACACTGAAGCTTTCTTT. This codes for CASSLLTGGPDTEAFF.

This chain uses TRBV5-6 with TRBJ1-2, with D maybe TRBD1 (6 bases). V was shortened by 6 bases and J by 5 bases, with 20 bases between the two germline ends. Looked up from germline, CDR1 is SGHDT and CDR2 is YYEEEE. The CDR3 is 15 amino acids. CDR3 in amino acids: CASTPTGFPRYGYTF. CDR3 bases: TGTGCCAGCACCCCAACAGGGTTTCCCAGGTATGGCTACACCTTC.

This sequence joins TRBV14 and TRBJ2-1, with 10 bases that match TRBD2. V was pared by 3 bases and J by 9 bases, with 5 bases of the junction left unmatched. The CDR3 loop spans 14 amino acids. Germline V gene lookup returns CDR1 SGHDN and CDR2 FVKESK. The CDR3: CASSQLAGVSEQFF. The CDR3 coding sequence is TGTGCCAGCAGCCAGCTAGCGGGAGTTAGTGAGCAGTTCTTC. The full variable domain, its missing parts supplied by reference TRBV14 and TRBJ2-1, is EAGVTQFPSHSVIEKGQTVTLRCDPISGHDNLYWYRRVMGKEIKFLLHFVKESKQDESGMPNNRFLAERTGGTYSTLKVQPAELEDSGVYFCASSQLAGVSEQFFGPGTRLTVL.

The chain recombines TRBV19 with TRBJ2-7, with D unclear. V lost 0 bases and J 0 bases, leaving 18 bases between the germline ends. Per germline, CDR1 LNHDA and CDR2 SQIVND (reference sequence). The CDR3 is 18 residues long. The DNA for the CDR3 is TGTGCCAGTAGTATAGATCTGAGTAATCAGGATTCCTCCTACGAGCAGTACTTC. It encodes CASSIDLSNQDSSYEQYF.